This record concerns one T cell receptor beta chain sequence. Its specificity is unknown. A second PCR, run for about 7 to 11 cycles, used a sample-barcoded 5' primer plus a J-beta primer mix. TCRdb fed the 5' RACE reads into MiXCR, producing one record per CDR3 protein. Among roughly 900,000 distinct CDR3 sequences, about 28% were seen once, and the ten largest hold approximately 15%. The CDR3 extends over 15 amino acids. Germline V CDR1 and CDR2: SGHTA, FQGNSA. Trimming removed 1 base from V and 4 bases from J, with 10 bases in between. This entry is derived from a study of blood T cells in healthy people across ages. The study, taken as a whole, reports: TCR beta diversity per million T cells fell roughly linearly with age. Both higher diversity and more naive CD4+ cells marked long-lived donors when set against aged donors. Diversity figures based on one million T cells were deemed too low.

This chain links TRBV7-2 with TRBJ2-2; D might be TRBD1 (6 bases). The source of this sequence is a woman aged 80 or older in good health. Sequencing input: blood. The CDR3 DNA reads TGTGCCAGCAGCTTAGAGGGGGTAGCCACCGGGGAGCTGTTTTTT. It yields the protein CASSLEGVATGELFF.